These T cell receptor beta chains were read from a single sample in a study of cytomegalovirus exposure and HLA in healthy donors. Profiled with immunoSEQ multiplex PCR; TCRdb holds only in-frame clones, not every one. The sample consists of more than 90,000 clones, 81% of them appearing once. Sequencing was performed on PBMCs. These TCRs come from a woman between 65 and 79 years old in good health and CMV-seropositive. Both conserved end residues are part of each CDR3. Each record gives: V gene, clone size, D gene, J gene, CDR3 DNA, CDR3 protein. A D gene is named only where the DNA matches it firmly. Clone size, where shown, is once, few, many, or a class for clones that have expanded.

V: TRBV7-3; size: -; D: -; J: TRBJ2-2; DNA: TGTGCCAGCAGCTTCACAGGGTTGGGTTTAACCGGGGAGCTGTTTTTT; CDR3: CASSFTGLGLTGELFF
V: TRBV18; size: -; D: TRBD1; J: TRBJ1-5; DNA: TGTGCCAGCCAAGGGACAGGGGTCCAGCCCCAGCATTTT; CDR3: CASQGTGVQPQHF
V: TRBV5-1; size: -; D: -; J: TRBJ2-1; DNA: TGCGCCAGCAGCTTGGGGCGGGAGACAGGTACCGACAATGAGCAGTTCTTC; CDR3: CASSLGRETGTDNEQFF
V: TRBV4-3; size: few; D: -; J: TRBJ1-4; DNA: TGCGCCAGCAGCCAAGGGTCGGGCAGGGAAGGGGAAAAACTGTTTTTT; CDR3: CASSQGSGREGEKLFF
V: TRBV7-9; size: -; D: -; J: TRBJ2-5; DNA: TGTGCCAGCAGCTATTCTTCGGCCAGGGGTGGAGAGACCCAGTACTTC; CDR3: CASSYSSARGGETQYF
V: TRBV19; size: -; D: TRBD1; J: TRBJ2-4; DNA: TGTGCCAGTAGTATGGCCCCTACAGGGGCCCTCAAAAACATTCAGTACTTC; CDR3: CASSMAPTGALKNIQYF
V: TRBV19; size: -; D: -; J: TRBJ2-6; DNA: TGTGCCAGTAGTGGTCAGGGCTCTGGGGCCAACGTCCTGACTTTC; CDR3: CASSGQGSGANVLTF
V: TRBV5-1; size: -; D: -; J: TRBJ2-5; DNA: TGCGCCAGCAGCTGGGGGGGGGCGGAAGAGACCCAGTACTTC; CDR3: CASSWGGAEETQYF
V: TRBV6-6; size: -; D: -; J: TRBJ2-1; DNA: TGTGCCAGCAGCTCAGCCGGGGGCTCCTACAATGAGCAGTTCTTC; CDR3: CASSSAGGSYNEQFF
V: TRBV25-1; size: -; D: -; J: TRBJ1-3; DNA: TGTGCCAGCAGTGGGACAGACGTAGAAGCTGGAAACACCATATATTTT; CDR3: CASSGTDVEAGNTIYF
V: TRBV6-1; size: -; D: -; J: TRBJ2-7; DNA: TGTGCCAGCAGTATCTCGAGGGACGAGCAGTACTTC; CDR3: CASSISRDEQYF
V: TRBV6-1; size: -; D: TRBD2; J: TRBJ2-1; DNA: TGTGCCAGCAGGGGGACTAGCGATTACAATGAGCAGTTCTTC; CDR3: CASRGTSDYNEQFF
V: TRBV30; size: -; D: TRBD1; J: TRBJ2-7; DNA: TGTGCCTGGGACAGTAAAACCGGGACAGGCTACGAGCAGTACTTC; CDR3: CAWDSKTGTGYEQYF
V: TRBV7-2; size: -; D: -; J: TRBJ2-1; DNA: TGTGCCAGCAGCCAGCCCCATGGGAGCTCCTACAATGAGCAGTTCTTC; CDR3: CASSQPHGSSYNEQFF
V: TRBV27; size: once; D: TRBD2; J: TRBJ2-1; DNA: TGTGCCAGCAGTTTATCGACTACTAGCGGAAATGAGCAGTTCTTC; CDR3: CASSLSTTSGNEQFF
V: TRBV4-2; size: -; D: TRBD2; J: TRBJ2-1; DNA: TGTGCCAGCAGCCAAGCCGGGACTAGCGGTCACAATGAGCAGTTCTTC; CDR3: CASSQAGTSGHNEQFF
V: TRBV7-2; size: -; D: TRBD1; J: TRBJ2-1; DNA: TGTGCCAGCAGCCCGGGGACAGGGGGATACAATGAGCAGTTCTTC; CDR3: CASSPGTGGYNEQFF
V: TRBV29-1; size: -; D: -; J: TRBJ2-1; DNA: TGCAGCGTTAACCGGGACAACTCCTACAATGAGCAGTTCTTC; CDR3: CSVNRDNSYNEQFF
V: TRBV19; size: -; D: -; J: TRBJ2-7; DNA: TGTGCCAGTAGTATAGAAGGCGGCAGCTCCTACGAGCAGTACTTC; CDR3: CASSIEGGSSYEQYF
V: TRBV7-2; size: -; D: TRBD2; J: TRBJ2-7; DNA: TGTGCCAGCCAGACTAGCGCAGCCTACGAGCAGTACTTC; CDR3: CASQTSAAYEQYF
V: TRBV4-1; size: once; D: TRBD2; J: TRBJ2-2; DNA: TGCGCCAGCAGCCAAGGTTTAGTACTAGCGGGACTCACCGGGGAGCTGTTTTTT; CDR3: CASSQGLVLAGLTGELFF
V: TRBV7-2; size: -; D: TRBD1; J: TRBJ2-1; DNA: TGTGCCAGCAGTCCTGACAGGGGACCCCACAATGAGCAGTTCTTC; CDR3: CASSPDRGPHNEQFF
V: TRBV6-5; size: -; D: -; J: TRBJ1-6; DNA: TGTGCCAGCAGTTACTCGACACAGGGCTATTCACCCCTCCACTTT; CDR3: CASSYSTQGYSPLHF
V: TRBV10-3; size: -; D: TRBD2; J: TRBJ2-3; DNA: TGTGCCATCAGTGATCCCAAGGGACTAGCGGGAGCCGCGAACACAGATACGCAGTATTTT; CDR3: CAISDPKGLAGAANTDTQYF
V: TRBV9; size: -; D: TRBD2; J: TRBJ2-7; DNA: TGTGCCAGCAGCGTGGGTAGCGGGGCCAACTACGAGCAGTACTTC; CDR3: CASSVGSGANYEQYF
V: TRBV19; size: few; D: -; J: TRBJ1-2; DNA: TGTGCCACCTCGAGACAGATGGACTATGGCTACACCTTC; CDR3: CATSRQMDYGYTF